Listed below are T cell receptor beta chains from one sample, sequenced in a study of response to subunit inactivated influenza vaccine. TCRdb reprocessed the RT-PCR reads via MiXCR and lists one record per CDR3 protein. The data contain approximately 530,000 distinct CDR3 sequences, 10% to 15% of them seen just once; the ten biggest clones take up over 10%. Sequenced material: PBMCs from blood, taken roughly 48 days after vaccination. These receptors originate from a man aged 50-60 years who received an inactivated influenza vaccine. Both conserved end residues are trimmed from each CDR3. Fields, in order: clone size, V gene, CDR3 length, J gene, CDR3 protein. The size entry is marked missing in some rows and otherwise reads once, few, many or a size class.

few	TRBV20-1	11	TRBJ2-5	SASQGAGETQY
-	TRBV12-2	12	TRBJ2-2	ASWPRGGTGELF
few	TRBV19	15	TRBJ2-1	ASSILLVSGSMNEQF
many	TRBV6-6	11	TRBJ2-7	ASSYSGSYEQY
few	TRBV20-1	13	TRBJ2-3	SAGTSGRARDTQY
many	TRBV6-1	13	TRBJ2-5	ASRSSYTVRETQY
few	TRBV14	11	TRBJ2-1	ASSLRRGGGQF
-	TRBV3-1	11	TRBJ2-1	ASSLYRGGEQF
-	TRBV7-8	14	TRBJ2-7	ASSLGTNYDHYEQY
many	TRBV6-6	10	TRBJ1-1	ASGRPGEEAF
many	TRBV29-1	10	TRBJ2-1	SVDVDYNEQF
few	TRBV6-5	14	TRBJ2-1	ASSYSTLAGNNEQF
many	TRBV29-1	16	TRBJ2-1	SVEDLPAGAVPYNEQF
many	TRBV5-1	11	TRBJ2-3	ASSRTQDGTQY
many	TRBV6-5	13	TRBJ2-1	ASSFLGESYNEQF
-	TRBV12-3/TRBV12-4	14	TRBJ1-1	ASRPQGTGLNTEAF
-	TRBV7-2	11	TRBJ2-5	ASRLAGQETQY
-	TRBV7-8	14	TRBJ2-1	ASSLGSGGAHNEQF
-	TRBV4-3	13	TRBJ1-1	ASSQEFQGEREAF
-	TRBV12-3/TRBV12-4	11	TRBJ1-2	ASSLGGGGGYT
few	TRBV9	13	TRBJ2-5	ASSLGTSGTETQY
-	TRBV28	12	TRBJ2-1	ASSDSLGTNEQF
-	TRBV2	16	TRBJ2-1	TSCLVHRRGLQNNEQF
many	TRBV12-3/TRBV12-4	15	TRBJ2-1	ASSSKAGGRAVNEQF
few	TRBV2	11	TRBJ2-1	ASSELGDNEQF
-	TRBV29-1	10	TRBJ1-2	SGTSPNYGYT
few	TRBV20-1	12	TRBJ1-5	SAREGRGNQPQH
many	TRBV29-1	10	TRBJ2-3	SVKRGLDTQY
-	TRBV6-2/TRBV6-3	9	TRBJ2-7	ASRGTGGWY
few	TRBV11-2	13	TRBJ2-3	ASSLVAAVADTQY
many	TRBV6-2/TRBV6-3	14	TRBJ2-1	ASSMDIAGGYNEQF
-	TRBV5-1	12	TRBJ2-7	ASSSGQIAYEQY
-	TRBV7-9	13	TRBJ2-5	ASSPGGGEGETQY
many	TRBV29-1	12	TRBJ2-7	SVLGGLFSYEQY
many	TRBV29-1	10	TRBJ2-1	SVPNRGNEQF
few	TRBV20-1	13	TRBJ2-1	SASILGVSYNEQF
-	TRBV19	11	TRBJ2-2	ASSVQGLGELF
few	TRBV24-1	14	TRBJ2-2	ATSDLGKGDTGELF
-	TRBV12-3/TRBV12-4	13	TRBJ2-7	ASSLQADTSYEQY
few	TRBV5-1	14	TRBJ1-3	ASSTTGRSSGNTIY
-	TRBV5-1	13	TRBJ2-1	ASSPVAQGPNEQF
few	TRBV20-1	12	TRBJ2-7	SARDRGGTYEQY
few	TRBV6-2/TRBV6-3	11	TRBJ2-1	ASSNRLVDEQF
many	TRBV5-1	13	TRBJ2-1	ASSLAGGRYNEQF
-	TRBV5-1	12	TRBJ2-5	ASSLGSVQETQY
-	TRBV25-1	12	TRBJ1-6	ASSDLTGAAPLH
many	TRBV27	12	TRBJ2-7	ASSSSTSGYEQY
-	TRBV7-9	12	TRBJ2-3	ASSLDYGRETQY
-	TRBV5-1	12	TRBJ2-4	ASSPVGQSNIQY
few	TRBV2	16	TRBJ2-1	ASSTQGAKRLGGNEQF
many	TRBV5-1	13	TRBJ2-1	ASRSTGDAYNEQF
few	TRBV4-3	15	TRBJ2-3	ASSQFSGAGVSDTQY
few	TRBV27	13	TRBJ2-7	ASSPQWLANYEQY
-	TRBV28	14	TRBJ2-7	ASSSLGREGSYEQY
many	TRBV18	11	TRBJ1-1	ASSTKQGTEAF
many	TRBV29-1	14	TRBJ2-7	SVEDLGAAERNEQY
-	TRBV5-1	12	TRBJ2-7	ASTRTGLGDEQY
few	TRBV20-1	12	TRBJ1-2	SARYFSGNYGYT
-	TRBV28	13	TRBJ2-3	ASRLRTGGTDTQY
few	TRBV6-5	16	TRBJ2-7	ASSYSFGRGTWADEQY